A selection of T cell receptor beta chains follows, all from one sample in a study of cytomegalovirus exposure and HLA in healthy donors. Assay: immunoSEQ multiplex PCR; the TCRdb copy retains only in-frame clones and omits some. The sample gives just over 150,000 clones, 70% to 90% of which show up once; approximately 2% is in the top ten. The sample comprised PBMCs. These receptors were obtained from a man between 18 and 29 years old in good health and CMV-seropositive. CDR3s include the opening cysteine and the closing phenylalanine or tryptophan. Fields, in order: CDR3 protein, CDR3 length, J gene, V gene.

CDR3 protein: CASSPRQGVSEKLFF
CDR3 length: 15
J gene: TRBJ1-4
V gene: TRBV7-9

CDR3 protein: CASSSLRYSYEQYF
CDR3 length: 14
J gene: TRBJ2-7
V gene: TRBV11-2

CDR3 protein: CASSSGPDNQPQHF
CDR3 length: 14
J gene: TRBJ1-5
V gene: TRBV13

CDR3 protein: CASSQKGMNTEAFF
CDR3 length: 14
J gene: TRBJ1-1
V gene: TRBV11-2

CDR3 protein: CASTGGQSNEKLFF
CDR3 length: 14
J gene: TRBJ1-4
V gene: TRBV6-1

CDR3 protein: CASSPGVAGGPIYEQYF
CDR3 length: 17
J gene: TRBJ2-7
V gene: TRBV7-9

CDR3 protein: CASSQTAGGPGTGELFF
CDR3 length: 17
J gene: TRBJ2-2
V gene: TRBV5-4

CDR3 protein: CASSQGLAETYEQYF
CDR3 length: 15
J gene: TRBJ2-7
V gene: TRBV11-2

CDR3 protein: CASSVATSPGTDTQYF
CDR3 length: 16
J gene: TRBJ2-3
V gene: TRBV9

CDR3 protein: CSVEGQGRNEQFF
CDR3 length: 13
J gene: TRBJ2-1
V gene: TRBV29-1

CDR3 protein: CASSWGTVNTEAFF
CDR3 length: 14
J gene: TRBJ1-1
V gene: TRBV11-3

CDR3 protein: CASSLYWTAYEQYF
CDR3 length: 14
J gene: TRBJ2-7
V gene: TRBV7-2

CDR3 protein: CATREAVFSYEQYF
CDR3 length: 14
J gene: TRBJ2-7
V gene: TRBV6-5

CDR3 protein: CSVEDSRGYEQYF
CDR3 length: 13
J gene: TRBJ2-7
V gene: TRBV29-1

CDR3 protein: CAWRGHPMTGELFF
CDR3 length: 14
J gene: TRBJ2-2
V gene: TRBV30

CDR3 protein: CASSPREGPYEQYF
CDR3 length: 14
J gene: TRBJ2-7
V gene: TRBV7-8

CDR3 protein: CASRLALGWTPTTNYGYTF
CDR3 length: 19
J gene: TRBJ1-2
V gene: TRBV12-2

CDR3 protein: CASSLDSGHLNTEAFF
CDR3 length: 16
J gene: TRBJ1-1
V gene: TRBV7-2

CDR3 protein: CASSGQDGGTEAFF
CDR3 length: 14
J gene: TRBJ1-1
V gene: TRBV18

CDR3 protein: CASSQSGLGNTEAFF
CDR3 length: 15
J gene: TRBJ1-1
V gene: TRBV7-8

CDR3 protein: CASSLGTANTGELFF
CDR3 length: 15
J gene: TRBJ2-2
V gene: TRBV5-1

CDR3 protein: CASRPKGLRGLDTGELFF
CDR3 length: 18
J gene: TRBJ2-2
V gene: TRBV12-2

CDR3 protein: CASSQVLGQAGNTIYF
CDR3 length: 16
J gene: TRBJ1-3
V gene: TRBV4-3

CDR3 protein: CASSAGGPYEQYF
CDR3 length: 13
J gene: TRBJ2-7
V gene: TRBV19

CDR3 protein: CASSAGWGANVLTF
CDR3 length: 14
J gene: TRBJ2-6
V gene: TRBV9

CDR3 protein: CAIRTGATNTGELFF
CDR3 length: 15
J gene: TRBJ2-2
V gene: TRBV10-3

CDR3 protein: CASSVGVKSEAFF
CDR3 length: 13
J gene: TRBJ1-1
V gene: TRBV9